This TCR beta chain was recorded in a study of a mutant IDH1 vaccine in newly diagnosed glioma. Study information: Every participant had undergone radiotherapy, temozolomide, or both before, and most underwent both.

Time point defined: week 47, end of study. Doses comprised 300 ug of mutant IDH1 20-mer peptide each, plus topical imiquimod. Eight vaccinations were given in weeks 1, 3, 5, 7, 11, 15, 19 and 23. CDR3 size: 15 residues. The V gene end was trimmed by 0 bases and the J gene end by 4 bases; junction bases not matched to a gene: 4. Germline CDR1 reads MRHNA; CDR2 reads SNTAGT. There are a few counts of this clone. Its antigen is undetermined. Here immunoSEQ multiplex PCR was the method, and the copy in TCRdb shows in-frame clones only, minus some. This sample has about 94,000 clones; around nine tenths occur once, and the top ten carry around 0.77%.

The starting material was PBMCs, obtained from a glioma patient whose treatment included an IDH1 peptide vaccine. This TCR derives from a woman between 50 and 59 years old with glioma. This sequence joins TRBV6-4 and TRBJ1-2; 8 bases agree with TRBD1. The CDR3 DNA is TGTGCCAGCAGTGACTCAGGACAGGGCGCCTATGGCTACACCTTC. Translating gives CASSDSGQGAYGYTF.